The entry below gives a single T cell receptor beta chain sequence along with its context. The data were taken from a study of shared clonotypes between healthy human individuals. The assay was run at deep level. Measured with immunoSEQ multiplex PCR; TCRdb has only the in-frame clones, and not every one. The sample lists more than 1,200,000 clones, around 98.5% occurring once. CDR3 length: 14 residues. V lost 7 bases to trimming and J lost 3 bases; unmatched junction nucleotides: 7. The germline CDR1 and CDR2 sequences are WSHSY and SAAADI. The chain has TRBV10-2 and TRBJ2-3; 7 bases align to TRBD2. The TCR comes from a young man in good health. Sequencing used naive CD4+ T cells sorted from blood. Subset in this sample: CD45RA+ positively selected. The CDR3 protein is CASIPWEGTDTQYF. CDR3 bases: TGCGCCAGCATCCCGTGGGAGGGAACAGATACGCAGTATTTT.